This T cell receptor (beta chain) derives from a study of shared clonotypes between healthy human individuals. Study details: The people who gave samples were two women and three men aged 18 to 49. CD4 naive and memory got three plates each, CD8 naive two, CD8 memory one.

The protocol was immunoSEQ multiplex PCR, while the TCRdb copy is restricted to in-frame clones and leaves out a portion. The table shows 600,000 to 800,000 clones, with 55% to 75% occurring only once. This clone was seen only a few times. This CDR3 contains 16 residues. Per the germline V gene, CDR1 is KGHSH and CDR2 is LQKENI. Trimming took 6 bases from V and 4 from J, leaving 18 bases between them. The chain is built from TRBV18 and TRBJ2-2; D possibly corresponds to TRBD2 (6 bases). The clonotype originates from a woman aged 25 to 45 in good health. The material sequenced was memory CD4+ T cells sorted from blood. Subset noted: CD45RA-negative fraction. CDR3 sequence reads: CASSHGTRGGTGELFF. CDR3 nucleotides: TGTGCCAGCTCGCACGGTACAAGGGGAGGCACCGGGGAGCTGTTTTTT.